This T cell receptor (beta chain) was identified during a study of human T cells and chemical hapten exposure. Each CDR3 protein is one row after TCRdb ran MiXCR on the RACE reads. The table has 75,000 to 90,000 distinct CDR3 sequences, about 10% seen once. This clonotype occurred a few times. V dropped 0 bases and J dropped 6 bases, with 11 bases sitting between them. Per germline, CDR1 SGHTA and CDR2 FQGNSA. The CDR3 contains 14 residues. Time point here: patch test 2, 6 weeks after DPC sensitization. Treatment specified: therapeutic diphenylcyclopropenone sensitization with weekly scalp DPC. In every case, blood was obtained before the patch test was applied.

The V call is TRBV7-2, the J call TRBJ1-1; D is unresolved. This specimen consisted of whole blood, obtained in connection with sensitization to the hapten diphenylcyclopropenone (DPC). The source of this sequence is a woman in her 50s with alopecia areata. Some clones in this sample may be carry-over from other donors' samples. The chain's CDR3 is CASSLARGFAEAFF. Written as DNA, the CDR3 is TGTGCCAGCAGCTTAGCTCGGGGTTTCGCTGAAGCTTTCTTT.